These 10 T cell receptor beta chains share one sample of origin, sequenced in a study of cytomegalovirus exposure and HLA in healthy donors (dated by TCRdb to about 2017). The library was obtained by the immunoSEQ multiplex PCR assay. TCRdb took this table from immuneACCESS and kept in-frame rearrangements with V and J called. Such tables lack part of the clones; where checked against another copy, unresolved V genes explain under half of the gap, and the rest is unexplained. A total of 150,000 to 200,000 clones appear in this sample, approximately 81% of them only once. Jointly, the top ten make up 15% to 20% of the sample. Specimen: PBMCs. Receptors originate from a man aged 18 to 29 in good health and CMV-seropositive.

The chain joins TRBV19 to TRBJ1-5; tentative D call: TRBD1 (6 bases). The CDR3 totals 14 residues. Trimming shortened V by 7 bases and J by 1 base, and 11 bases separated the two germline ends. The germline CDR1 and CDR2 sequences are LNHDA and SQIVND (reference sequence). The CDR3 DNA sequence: TGTGCCAGTACCGGGGGGCACAGCAATCAGCCCCAGCATTTT. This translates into CASTGGHSNQPQHF.

CDR3 protein: CASSVGKGPDYEQYF. The CDR3 nucleotides read TGTGCCAGCAGCGTAGGGAAGGGGCCCGACTACGAGCAGTACTTC. The V call is TRBV9, the J call TRBJ2-7, with D possibly TRBD1 on 5 matching bases. With 0 bases removed from V and 3 bases from J, the gap between germline ends came to 13 bases. The CDR3 runs 15 residues. CDR1 SGDLS and CDR2 YYNGEE come from the germline V gene.

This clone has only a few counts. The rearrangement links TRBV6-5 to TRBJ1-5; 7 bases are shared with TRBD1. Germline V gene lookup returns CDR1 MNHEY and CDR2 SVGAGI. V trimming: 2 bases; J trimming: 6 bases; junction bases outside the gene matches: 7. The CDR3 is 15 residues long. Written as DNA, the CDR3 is TGTGCCAGCAGTTACACAGGGGAAGGGGGTCAGCCCCAGCATTTT. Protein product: CASSYTGEGGQPQHF.

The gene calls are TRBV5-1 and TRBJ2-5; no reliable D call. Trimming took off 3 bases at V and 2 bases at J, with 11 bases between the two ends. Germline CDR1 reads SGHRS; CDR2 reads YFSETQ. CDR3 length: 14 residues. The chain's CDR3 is CASSSRFTQETQYF. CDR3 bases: TGCGCCAGCAGCTCCCGCTTTACTCAAGAGACCCAGTACTTC.

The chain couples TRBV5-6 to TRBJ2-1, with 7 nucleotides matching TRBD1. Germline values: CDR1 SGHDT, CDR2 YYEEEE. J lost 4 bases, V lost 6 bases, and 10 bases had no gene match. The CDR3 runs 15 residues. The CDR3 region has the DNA TGTGCCAGCACGCCTTACGGGACAGTATACAATGAGCAGTTCTTC. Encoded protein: CASTPYGTVYNEQFF.

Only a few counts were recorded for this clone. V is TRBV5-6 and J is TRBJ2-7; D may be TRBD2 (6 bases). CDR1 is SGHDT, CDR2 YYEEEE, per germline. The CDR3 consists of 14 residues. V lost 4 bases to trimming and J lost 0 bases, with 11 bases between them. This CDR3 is CASSAGTHSYEQYF. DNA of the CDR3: TGTGCCAGCAGCGCCGGGACTCACTCCTACGAGCAGTACTTC.

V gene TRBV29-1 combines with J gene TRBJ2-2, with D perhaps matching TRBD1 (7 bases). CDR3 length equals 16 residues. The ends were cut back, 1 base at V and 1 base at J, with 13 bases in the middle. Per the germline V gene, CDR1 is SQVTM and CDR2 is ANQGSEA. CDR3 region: CSVEAAGQKNTGELFF. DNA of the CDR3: TGCAGCGTTGAAGCCGCGGGACAGAAGAACACCGGGGAGCTGTTTTTT.

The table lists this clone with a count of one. The CDR3 protein is CASSPSGMAYNEQFF. The CDR3, as DNA: TGTGCCAGCAGCCCGAGCGGTATGGCCTACAATGAGCAGTTCTTC. The chain is built from TRBV5-4 and TRBJ2-1; a weak D match, TRBD2 (5 bases). CDR1 is SGHNT, CDR2 YYREEE, per germline (reference sequence). The V gene lost 4 bases and the J gene lost 2 bases, with 13 bases spanning the gap. The CDR3 loop spans 15 amino acids.

Here the CDR3 reads CASSPIKGRTGRDSPLHF. In DNA form, the CDR3 reads TGTGCCAGCAGCCCAATCAAGGGGCGGACAGGTCGGGATTCACCCCTCCACTTT. The rearrangement links TRBV11-2 to TRBJ1-6; 7 positions match TRBD1. After removal of 5 bases from V and 8 bases from J, the junction contained 18 bases not matched to a gene. Germline CDR1 SGHAT, CDR2 FQNNGV. The CDR3 is 18 amino acids.

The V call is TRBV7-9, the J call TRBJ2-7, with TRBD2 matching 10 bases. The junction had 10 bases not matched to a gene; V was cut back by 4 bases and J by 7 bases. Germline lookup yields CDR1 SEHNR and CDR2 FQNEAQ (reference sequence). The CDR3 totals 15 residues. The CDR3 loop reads CASSSQRGGLGEQYF. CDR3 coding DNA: TGTGCCAGCAGCTCCCAGCGGGGGGGCCTTGGAGAGCAGTACTTC.